The 7 T cell receptor beta chains given below trace back to one sample, sequenced in a study of blood T cell repertoires in COVID-19. Generated by immunoSEQ multiplex PCR, the TCRdb table keeps only in-frame clones and is missing some. The sample yields about 13,000 clones, about 75% seen once. The sequenced sample consisted of peripheral blood. These receptors all stem from a woman of 80 years or more with acute or convalescent COVID-19.

This chain uses TRBV21-1 with TRBJ1-2. TRBV21-1 is designated a pseudogene. CDR3 length equals 11 residues. Here the CDR3 DNA reads TGTGCCACCCGGGGGGGGTATGGCTACACCTTC. Its translation is CATRGGYGYTF.

The chain combines TRBV5-1 with TRBJ2-3; 8 bases align to TRBD1. This CDR3 comprises 15 residues. Looked up from germline, CDR1 is SGHRS and CDR2 is YFSETQ. Trimming removed 0 bases from V and 2 bases from J; junction bases left unmatched: 2. The CDR3 spells CASSLAQGATDTQYF. CDR3 nucleotides: TGCGCCAGCAGCTTGGCTCAGGGGGCCACAGATACGCAGTATTTT.

The rearrangement joins TRBV2 to TRBJ1-4; no clear D. Germline V gene lookup returns CDR1 SNHLY and CDR2 FYNNEI. The CDR3 is 14 amino acids. With 6 bases removed from V and 5 bases from J, the gap between germline ends came to 13 bases. The CDR3 loop is CASSTPRRNEKLFF. CDR3 DNA: TGTGCCAGCAGCACCCCGCGTCGGAATGAAAAACTGTTTTTT.

V gene TRBV5-1 combines with J gene TRBJ1-6; 10 nucleotides agree with TRBD1. The CDR3 is 14 amino acids. Germline CDR1 reads SGHRS; CDR2 reads YFSETQ. After removal of 5 bases from V and 10 bases from J, the junction contained 6 bases not matched to a gene. For the CDR3, the DNA is TGCGCCAGCAGGGGGGGGACAGGGGAATCACCCCTCCACTTT. This sequence encodes CASRGGTGESPLHF.

J is TRBJ2-2 and V is TRBV18; weak D call: TRBD1 (5 bases). CDR3 length: 15 amino acids. CDR1 and CDR2 from the germline V gene are KGHSH and LQKENI. The V and J ends lost 4 bases and 0 bases respectively, with 9 bases between them. The CDR3 is CASSQGNTNTGELFF. The CDR3, as DNA: TGTGCCAGCTCACAGGGGAACACGAACACCGGGGAGCTGTTTTTT.

The genes are TRBV10-1 and TRBJ2-7, with TRBD1 matching 8 bases. The ends lost 0 bases at V and 6 bases at J; junction bases unmatched: 7. Germline CDR1 is WNHNN and CDR2 is SYGVQD (reference sequence). The CDR3 is 15 residues long. The CDR3 loop is CASSESTGEPCEQYF. The CDR3 DNA reads TGCGCCAGCAGTGAGTCGACAGGGGAGCCTTGCGAGCAGTACTTC.

The chain joins TRBV4-1 to TRBJ2-3; 9 bases are a match to TRBD2. The ends lost 2 bases at V and 2 bases at J; junction bases unmatched: 11. The CDR3 consists of 18 residues. The germline V gene has CDR1 MGHRA and CDR2 YSYEKL. The CDR3 protein is CASSQLPGTSLITDTQYF. CDR3 bases: TGCGCCAGCAGCCAACTTCCCGGGACTAGCTTAATCACAGATACGCAGTATTTT.